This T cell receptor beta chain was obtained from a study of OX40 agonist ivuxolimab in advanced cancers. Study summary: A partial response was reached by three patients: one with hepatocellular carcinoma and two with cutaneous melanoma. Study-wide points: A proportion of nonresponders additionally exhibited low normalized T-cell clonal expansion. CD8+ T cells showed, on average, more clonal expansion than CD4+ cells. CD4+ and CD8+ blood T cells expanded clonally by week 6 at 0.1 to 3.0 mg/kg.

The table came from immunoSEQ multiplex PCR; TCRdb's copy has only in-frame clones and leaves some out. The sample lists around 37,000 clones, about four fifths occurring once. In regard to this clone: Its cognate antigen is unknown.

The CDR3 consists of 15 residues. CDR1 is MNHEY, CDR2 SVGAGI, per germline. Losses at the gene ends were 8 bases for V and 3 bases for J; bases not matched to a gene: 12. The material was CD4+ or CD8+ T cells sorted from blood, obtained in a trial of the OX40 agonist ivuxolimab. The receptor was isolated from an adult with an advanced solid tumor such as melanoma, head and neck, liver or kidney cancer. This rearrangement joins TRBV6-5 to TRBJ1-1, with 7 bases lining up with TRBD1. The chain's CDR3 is CASCLNRGADTEAFF. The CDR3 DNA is TGTGCCAGCTGTTTAAACAGGGGCGCGGACACTGAAGCTTTCTTT.